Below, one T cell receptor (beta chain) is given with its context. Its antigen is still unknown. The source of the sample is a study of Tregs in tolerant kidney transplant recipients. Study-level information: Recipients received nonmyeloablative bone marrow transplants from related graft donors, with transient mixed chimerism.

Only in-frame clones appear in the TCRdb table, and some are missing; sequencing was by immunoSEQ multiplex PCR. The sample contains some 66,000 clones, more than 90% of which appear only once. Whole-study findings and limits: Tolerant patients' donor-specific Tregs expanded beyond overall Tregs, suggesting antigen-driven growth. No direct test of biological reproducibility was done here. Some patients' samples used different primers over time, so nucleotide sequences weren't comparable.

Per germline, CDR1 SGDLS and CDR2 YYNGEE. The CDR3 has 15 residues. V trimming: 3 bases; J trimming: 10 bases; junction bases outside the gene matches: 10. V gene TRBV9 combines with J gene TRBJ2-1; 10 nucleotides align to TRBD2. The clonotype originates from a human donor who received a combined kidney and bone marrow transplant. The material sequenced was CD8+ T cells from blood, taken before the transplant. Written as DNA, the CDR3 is TGTGCCAGCAGCGGTCTAGCGGGAGACTTCCGCGAGCAGTTCTTC. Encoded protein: CASSGLAGDFREQFF.